The 18 T cell receptor beta chains in this list originate from one sample, sequenced in a study of spatial heterogeneity in lung cancer. Time point defined: sample taken at primary tumor resection. No cells were sorted before sequencing. The whole RNA sequenced was extracted from tumor, nontumor lung or frozen PBMC. TCRdb independently ran MiXCR on the 5' RACE reads; one entry per CDR3 protein. Of almost 75,000 distinct CDR3 sequences listed, about an eighth were seen once; the top ten hold approximately 7%. The sample consisted of PBMCs, taken at surgery. The receptor set was obtained from a male donor with early-stage non-small cell lung cancer.

This chain uses TRBV18 with TRBJ1-6, with D uncertain. This CDR3 comprises 13 residues. Germline values: CDR1 KGHSH, CDR2 LQKENI. V was clipped by 3 bases and J by 8 bases, with 8 bases between them. The CDR3 loop is CASSPFGDSPLHF. The DNA for the CDR3 is TGTGCCAGCTCACCCTTTGGGGATTCACCCCTCCACTTT.

This clonotype was detected ten times or more. This chain uses TRBV6-2 or TRBV6-3 with TRBJ1-2, with a weak D call TRBD1 (6 bases). V gave up 0 bases and J gave up 4 bases, with 9 bases separating them. CDR1 MNHEY and CDR2 SVGEGT come from the germline V gene. CDR3 length: 14 amino acids. In nucleotides, the CDR3 is TGTGCCAGCAGTTACTCGACCAGGGGCTATGGCTACACCTTC. Its translation is CASSYSTRGYGYTF.

This chain connects TRBV4-2 to TRBJ2-7; 13 positions match TRBD2. Germline V gene sequence: CDR1 LGHNA, CDR2 YNFKEQ. The CDR3 runs 17 residues. The J segment lost 2 bases and the V segment lost 0 bases, leaving 4 bases of the junction unmatched. Here the CDR3 DNA reads TGTGCCAGCAGCCAAGAGGGAGGACTAGCGGGAGCCTACGAGCAGTACTTC. Encoded protein: CASSQEGGLAGAYEQYF.

There are many counts of this clonotype. V gene TRBV27 combines with J gene TRBJ1-2; the D is unclear. Germline V gene sequence: CDR1 MNHEY, CDR2 SMNVEV (reference sequence). Trimming removed 7 bases from V and 0 bases from J, with 6 bases in between. The CDR3 is 12 amino acids. The CDR3 here is CASKSANYGYTF. The CDR3 DNA is TGTGCCAGCAAAAGTGCTAACTATGGCTACACCTTC.

The chain couples TRBV12-3 or TRBV12-4 to TRBJ1-2; D remains unclear. The CDR3 is made up of 13 amino acids. The germline V and J ends were trimmed by 1 base and 4 bases, with 7 bases remaining between them. The CDR3 DNA reads TGTGCCAGCAGTTTAGTTCGGGGCTATGGCTACACCTTC. Residues: CASSLVRGYGYTF.

Only a few counts were recorded for this clonotype. The chain uses TRBV5-6 and TRBJ2-6; D may correspond to TRBD1 or TRBD2 (5 bases each). The CDR3 loop spans 19 amino acids. Germline V gene sequence: CDR1 SGHDT, CDR2 YYEEEE. V was clipped by 1 base and J by 0 bases, with 17 bases between them. CDR3 DNA: TGTGCCAGCAGCTTGATCGGGGACCCCTCAAGCTCTGGGGCCAACGTCCTGACTTTC. Protein product: CASSLIGDPSSSGANVLTF.

This clonotype was counted only a few times. V and J are TRBV29-1 and TRBJ1-2; no clear D gene. The CDR3 totals 14 residues. Germline V gene lookup returns CDR1 SQVTM and CDR2 ANQGSEA. The V end lost 7 bases, the J end lost 0 bases, and 15 bases lay between the germline ends. Here the CDR3 reads CSAQTGMANYGYTF. CDR3 nucleotides: TGCAGCGCCCAAACCGGGATGGCTAACTATGGCTACACCTTC.

This clonotype occurred many times. The CDR3 spells CASSFGRGVHEQFF. The CDR3 DNA reads TGTGCCAGCAGCTTCGGGCGGGGGGTCCATGAGCAGTTCTTC. V usage is TRBV7-9 and J usage is TRBJ2-1; 8 nucleotides match TRBD2. Trimming removed 3 bases from V and 8 bases from J; junction bases left unmatched: 6. The CDR3 sequence is 14 residues long. Looked up from germline, CDR1 is SEHNR and CDR2 is FQNEAQ (reference sequence).

The table lists this clonotype with a few counts. The chain couples TRBV10-3 to TRBJ1-4, with D possibly TRBD1 on 6 matching bases. This CDR3 has 14 amino acids. Trimming cost V 5 bases and J 8 bases, with 15 bases left between them. CDR1 and CDR2 (germline): ENHRY, SYGVKD. As DNA, the CDR3 is TGTGCCATCAGTCCCTCCACAGGGAACGAAAAACTGTTTTTT. Its protein is CAISPSTGNEKLFF.

By share, this clonotype ranks as medium-sized. This sequence joins TRBV5-1 and TRBJ2-1, with D perhaps assigned TRBD1 or TRBD2 (5 bases each). CDR1 and CDR2 (germline): SGHRS, YFSETQ. The CDR3 runs 12 residues. V lost 2 bases and J 6 bases, leaving 6 bases between the germline ends. The CDR3 DNA reads TGCGCCAGCAGCTTCGGGGCCAATGAGCAGTTCTTC. Encoded protein: CASSFGANEQFF.

This clonotype occurred a few times. The rearrangement links TRBV27 to TRBJ1-2; D is unresolved. The germline V gene has CDR1 MNHEY and CDR2 SMNVEV (reference sequence). CDR3 length equals 13 residues. The ends were cut back, 3 bases at V and 0 bases at J, with 5 bases in the middle. CDR3 bases: TGTGCCAGCAGTTTTCCATCTAACTATGGCTACACCTTC. It translates to CASSFPSNYGYTF.

Ten or more counts support this clonotype. The chain has TRBV5-1 and TRBJ2-2; 10 nucleotides agree with TRBD2. Germline V gene sequence: CDR1 SGHRS, CDR2 YFSETQ. The V and J ends lost 6 bases and 4 bases, in that order; junction bases with no gene match: 12. The CDR3 loop spans 17 amino acids. CDR3 sequence reads: CASTLSGTSDSTGELFF. In DNA, the CDR3 is TGCGCCAGCACCCTGTCCGGGACTAGCGATAGCACCGGGGAGCTGTTTTTT. The full variable domain, its missing parts supplied by reference TRBV5-1 and TRBJ2-2, is KAGVTQTPRYLIKTRGQQVTLSCSPISGHRSVSWYQQTPGQGLQFLFEYFSETQRNKGNFPGRFSGRQFSNSRSEMNVSTLELGDSALYLCASTLSGTSDSTGELFFGEGSRLTVL.

The V gene is TRBV10-3, the J gene TRBJ2-2, with D possibly being TRBD1 (6 bases). This CDR3 has 13 residues. Trimming took 11 bases from V and 8 from J, leaving 18 bases between them. CDR1 is ENHRY, CDR2 SYGVKD, per germline. CDR3 nucleotides: TGTGCCTCCCGCGAGGGACAATCGGGGGAGCTGTTTTTT. It is translated as CASREGQSGELFF.

There are many counts of this clonotype. The chain uses TRBV27 and TRBJ2-1; D might be TRBD2 (6 bases). The CDR3 is 16 amino acids. V lost 5 bases, J lost 4 bases, and 18 bases lay in between. Germline loops: CDR1 MNHEY, CDR2 SMNVEV (reference sequence). CDR3 amino acids: CASSPSWGDPYNEQFF. The CDR3 nucleotides are TGTGCCAGCAGTCCCTCCTGGGGGGACCCTTACAATGAGCAGTTCTTC.

This clonotype was seen a handful of times. The chain couples TRBV7-2 to TRBJ1-5; a possible D gene is TRBD1 (5 bases). Trimming took off 5 bases at V and 3 bases at J, with 11 bases between the two ends. Germline-derived CDR1 and CDR2 are SGHTA and FQGNSA. The CDR3 is 14 amino acids. The CDR3 region is CASSREGHNQPQHF. DNA of the CDR3: TGTGCCAGCAGCCGCGAGGGGCACAATCAGCCCCAGCATTTT.

The table lists this clonotype with many counts. The chain recombines TRBV5-1 with TRBJ1-5, with TRBD1 identical over 7 bases. The junction had 3 bases not matched to a gene; V was cut back by 4 bases and J by 5 bases. The CDR3 is made up of 13 amino acids. CDR1 SGHRS and CDR2 YFSETQ come from the germline V gene. The CDR3 here is CASSRDRDQPQHF. In nucleotides, the CDR3 is TGCGCCAGCAGCCGAGACAGGGATCAGCCCCAGCATTTT.

V usage is TRBV5-1 and J usage is TRBJ2-7; 9 nucleotides match TRBD1. The CDR3 is made up of 14 amino acids. After removal of 3 bases from V and 3 bases from J, the junction contained 4 bases not matched to a gene. The germline V gene has CDR1 SGHRS and CDR2 YFSETQ. CDR3 DNA sequence: TGCGCCAGCAGCTCGGGACAGGGTAACTACGAGCAGTACTTC. Translating it yields CASSSGQGNYEQYF.

The rearrangement uses TRBV5-1 and TRBJ1-1; D call uncertain. V was trimmed by 3 bases and J by 10 bases, leaving 25 bases between them. CDR1 is SGHRS and CDR2 is YFSETQ in the germline V gene. This CDR3 has 16 amino acids. The CDR3 loop reads CASSSTTTRTSKGAFF. The DNA for the CDR3 is TGCGCCAGCAGCTCCACAACGACCAGGACGTCAAAAGGAGCTTTCTTT.